One sample yielded the 17 T cell receptor beta chains listed below, sequenced in a study of cytomegalovirus exposure and HLA in healthy donors. TCRdb keeps only in-frame clones here, not all; method: immunoSEQ multiplex PCR. The sample lists some 210,000 clones, about nine tenths occurring once. The sequencing sample was made of PBMCs. The receptors were sampled from a woman aged 18-29 years in good health and CMV-seropositive.

The gene calls are TRBV18 and TRBJ2-1; TRBD2 matches at 10 bases. Unmatched junction bases numbered 6, after V lost 4 bases and J lost 9 bases. This CDR3 comprises 14 residues. Germline V CDR1 and CDR2: KGHSH, LQKENI. The CDR3 is CASSRGTSVVEQFF. The CDR3 DNA sequence: TGTGCCAGCTCACGCGGGACTAGCGTTGTTGAGCAGTTCTTC.

The chain couples TRBV27 to TRBJ2-3, with 8 bases fitting TRBD2. The CDR3 totals 18 residues. V was pared by 5 bases and J by 0 bases, with 13 bases of the junction left unmatched. In germline, CDR1 is MNHEY, CDR2 SMNVEV (reference sequence). The chain's CDR3 is CASSNQFASGFSTDTQYF. As DNA, the CDR3 is TGTGCCAGCAGTAACCAATTTGCTAGCGGGTTTAGCACAGATACGCAGTATTTT.

The chain joins TRBV4-1 to TRBJ2-1; 12 nucleotides agree with TRBD2. The CDR3 totals 19 residues. With V trimmed by 1 base and J by 7 bases, 14 bases remained unmatched. Per the germline V gene, CDR1 is MGHRA and CDR2 is YSYEKL. CDR3 bases: TGCGCCAGCAGCCAAGTCTTCGGACTAGCGGGGACGCCTGGGAATGAGCAGTTCTTC. This sequence encodes CASSQVFGLAGTPGNEQFF.

In nucleotides, the CDR3 is TGTGCCAGTAGTATACAACCGGGACAGGTAACCTATGGCTACACCTTC. Translation: CASSIQPGQVTYGYTF. The V call is TRBV19, the J call TRBJ1-2; TRBD1 matches 8 bases. The CDR3 contains 16 residues. The trim removed 2 bases at V and 4 bases at J, leaving 9 bases unmatched. Germline V gives CDR1 LNHDA, CDR2 SQIVND (reference sequence).

The rearrangement uses TRBV29-1 and TRBJ2-5; a possible D gene is TRBD1 (6 bases). The CDR3 covers 14 residues. Germline V lookup: CDR1 SQVTM, CDR2 ANQGSEA. The V end lost 0 bases, the J end lost 2 bases, and 10 bases lay between the germline ends. The DNA of the CDR3 is TGCAGCGTTGAAGAGGGCAGGGGTCAAGAGACCCAGTACTTC. It encodes CSVEEGRGQETQYF.

The chain joins TRBV27 to TRBJ1-1, with D perhaps TRBD1 (6 bases). The germline CDR1 and CDR2 sequences are MNHEY and SMNVEV (reference sequence). The CDR3 has 11 residues. V was trimmed by 4 bases and J by 7 bases, leaving 7 bases between them. The CDR3 sequence: CASSSGVEAFF. The CDR3 bases are TGTGCCAGCAGTTCAGGGGTTGAAGCTTTCTTT.

This chain joins TRBV19 and TRBJ2-1; 10 nucleotides match TRBD2. Unmatched junction bases numbered 6, after V lost 6 bases and J lost 10 bases. CDR1 and CDR2 (germline): LNHDA, SQIVND (reference sequence). The CDR3 totals 13 residues. The CDR3 loop reads CASSLSSGGEQFF. CDR3 bases: TGTGCCAGTAGCCTCTCTAGCGGGGGAGAGCAGTTCTTC.

The rearrangement links TRBV28 to TRBJ1-4; no reliable D call. The germline CDR1 and CDR2 sequences are MDHEN and SYDVKM. CDR3 length equals 15 residues. Trimming took 5 bases from V and 4 from J, leaving 14 bases between them. This CDR3 reads CASSRGPGGNEKLFF. The CDR3 nucleotides read TGTGCCAGCAGTCGTGGACCCGGAGGTAATGAAAAACTGTTTTTT.

The chain uses TRBV19 and TRBJ2-7; 7 bases match TRBD2. The CDR3 contains 14 residues. J was trimmed by 7 bases and V by 4 bases; bases with no gene match: 10. Germline-derived CDR1 and CDR2 are LNHDA and SQIVND (reference sequence). The CDR3 region is CASSNPPLAAEQYF. The CDR3, as DNA: TGTGCCAGTAGTAATCCCCCCCTAGCGGCGGAGCAGTACTTC. The whole variable domain, remainder taken from reference TRBV19 and TRBJ2-7, is DGGITQSPKYLFRKEGQNVTLSCEQNLNHDAMYWYRQDPGQGLRLIYYSQIVNDFQKGDIAEGYSVSREKKESFPLTVTSAQKNPTAFYLCASSNPPLAAEQYFGPGTRLTVT.

The V gene is TRBV9, the J gene TRBJ2-2, with 16 bases aligning to TRBD2. Germline loops: CDR1 SGDLS, CDR2 YYNGEE. The V and J ends lost 3 bases and 3 bases, in that order; junction bases with no gene match: 8. The CDR3 loop spans 19 amino acids. The DNA for the CDR3 is TGTGCCAGCAGCGGTGGGACTAGCGGGAGGGCAGGCGACACCGGGGAGCTGTTTTTT. Protein product: CASSGGTSGRAGDTGELFF.

The chain recombines TRBV27 with TRBJ2-7; 12 nucleotides align to TRBD2. Germline CDR1 MNHEY, CDR2 SMNVEV (reference sequence). CDR3 size: 16 residues. The V segment lost 8 bases and the J segment 0 bases; nucleotides outside the gene matches: 8. The chain's CDR3 is CASQRTSGASSYEQYF. The CDR3 nucleotides read TGTGCCAGCCAACGGACTAGCGGGGCGAGCTCCTACGAGCAGTACTTC.

The J gene is TRBJ2-1, the V gene TRBV27; possible D gene TRBD2, 6 bases. V shed 4 bases and J shed 10 bases, with 14 bases lying between them. This CDR3 comprises 13 residues. Germline-derived CDR1 and CDR2 are MNHEY and SMNVEV (reference sequence). CDR3 nucleotides: TGTGCCAGCAGTTGGAGGGCACGAGGGGAGCAGTTCTTC. It encodes CASSWRARGEQFF.

This chain uses TRBV28 with TRBJ1-1, with TRBD1 identical over 8 bases. This CDR3 region has 15 residues. CDR1 MDHEN and CDR2 SYDVKM come from the germline V gene. The trim removed 5 bases at V and 1 base at J, leaving 6 bases unmatched. The CDR3 DNA reads as TGTGCCAGCAGTCCCGACAGGGGTCAGAACACTGAAGCTTTCTTT. The encoded protein is CASSPDRGQNTEAFF.

CDR3 protein: CASSLWTVPTNEKLFF. For the CDR3, the DNA is TGTGCCAGCAGTTTATGGACAGTCCCAACTAATGAAAAACTGTTTTTT. The genes are TRBV28 and TRBJ1-4; a weak D match, TRBD1 (5 bases). V gave up 0 bases and J gave up 0 bases, with 8 bases separating them. This CDR3 has 16 amino acids. CDR1 and CDR2 from the germline V gene are MDHEN and SYDVKM.

The chain has TRBV6-5 and TRBJ1-3, with 7 bases matching TRBD1. V lost 8 bases, J lost 0 bases, and 4 bases stayed unmatched. The germline V gene has CDR1 MNHEY and CDR2 SVGAGI. This CDR3 contains 14 residues. The CDR3 DNA follows: TGTGCCAGCGGGGGACAGACCTCTGGAAACACCATATATTTT. Protein sequence: CASGGQTSGNTIYF.

This chain links TRBV28 with TRBJ2-5, with 9 bases matching TRBD2. The V gene end was trimmed by 5 bases and the J gene end by 5 bases; junction bases not matched to a gene: 9. From germline, CDR1 is MDHEN and CDR2 SYDVKM. The CDR3 covers 15 residues. The CDR3: CASSLSGRDQETQYF. The CDR3 DNA sequence: TGTGCCAGCAGTCTTAGCGGGAGAGATCAGGAGACCCAGTACTTC.

The chain joins TRBV5-1 to TRBJ2-5, with TRBD2 identical over 7 bases. The J segment lost 5 bases and the V segment lost 4 bases, leaving 14 bases of the junction unmatched. The CDR3 covers 16 residues. In germline, CDR1 is SGHRS, CDR2 YFSETQ. The CDR3 is CASSTSREWVVETQYF. DNA of the CDR3: TGCGCCAGCAGCACCTCGCGGGAGTGGGTAGTGGAGACCCAGTACTTC. The variable domain in full, with the rest retrieved from reference TRBV5-1 and TRBJ2-5, is KAGVTQTPRYLIKTRGQQVTLSCSPISGHRSVSWYQQTPGQGLQFLFEYFSETQRNKGNFPGRFSGRQFSNSRSEMNVSTLELGDSALYLCASSTSREWVVETQYFGPGTRLLVL.